This T cell receptor beta chain was obtained from a study of cytomegalovirus exposure and HLA in healthy donors. The repertoire was sequenced with immunoSEQ multiplex PCR; TCRdb's copy has only in-frame clones and lacks some. This sample has about 190,000 clones, with approximately 84% found just once. The CDR3 length is 15 residues. The germline V and J ends were trimmed by 3 bases and 6 bases, with 19 bases remaining between them. Germline assignment: CDR1 SGHDT and CDR2 YYEEEE. This clonotype was obtained from a man aged 18 to 30 in good health and CMV-seropositive. Sequenced sample: PBMCs. V is TRBV5-6 and J is TRBJ2-7; D may be TRBD2 (6 bases). The DNA for the CDR3 is TGTGCCAGCAGCTATGCCGCGGGACCACCCGCCGAGCAGTACTTC. Amino acids: CASSYAAGPPAEQYF.